This section outlines one T cell receptor beta chain sequence together with its context. Its antigen is still unknown. Germline values: CDR1 SGHRS, CDR2 YFSETQ. The CDR3 covers 17 residues. With 0 bases removed from V and 0 bases from J, the gap between germline ends came to 16 bases. The data are from a study of PD-1 blockade in classical Hodgkin lymphoma. Study-wide findings and caveats: Before treatment, TCR diversity in newly diagnosed patients was reportedly lower than in healthy donors. Undefined causes, possibly disease activity or prior therapy, underlie the repertoire differences.

All the patients suffered relapse after autologous stem cell transplantation, and brentuximab vedotin exposure differed. Assay: immunoSEQ multiplex PCR; the TCRdb copy retains only in-frame clones and omits some. The repertoire holds about 22,000 clones, with under 90% as singletons. The V and J genes are TRBV5-1 and TRBJ2-7, with D possibly being TRBD1 (6 bases). The sequences come from peripheral blood mononuclear cells (PBMCs), collected before the second cycle of nivolumab. This clonotype was obtained from a human donor with classical Hodgkin lymphoma. In DNA, the CDR3 is TGCGCCAGCAGCTTGGGGTTCGCAGGGGCCATCTCCTACGAGCAGTACTTC. It translates to CASSLGFAGAISYEQYF.